A selection of T cell receptor beta chains follows, all from one sample in a study of cytomegalovirus exposure and HLA in healthy donors. TCRdb's copy holds only in-frame clones and misses some; the assay was immunoSEQ multiplex PCR. The sample includes over 100,000 clones, approximately 81% of them seen just once. Sequencing used PBMCs. The receptor source for this set is a woman younger than 35 in good health and CMV-seropositive. The CDR3 runs from the conserved cysteine through the conserved F or W. The D gene is left open where the match is weak. Size is stated for part of the rows, as once, few or many counts, or as a class when the clone is expanded.

V gene,J gene,clone size,D gene,CDR3 protein,CDR3 DNA
TRBV5-6,TRBJ2-1,-,-,CASSYRTGSGQFF,TGTGCCAGCAGCTACCGGACGGGATCGGGGCAGTTCTTC
TRBV9,TRBJ1-2,-,-,CASQGGANYGYTF,TGTGCCAGCCAAGGCGGAGCTAACTATGGCTACACCTTC
TRBV6-1,TRBJ1-2,-,TRBD1,CASSEVGDSNYGYTF,TGTGCCAGCAGTGAAGTGGGGGACAGTAACTATGGCTACACCTTC
TRBV11-2,TRBJ1-1,-,-,CASSQNTEAFF,TGTGCCAGCAGCCAGAACACTGAAGCTTTCTTT
TRBV2,TRBJ1-4,few,TRBD1,CASSDRDRGGEKLFF,TGTGCCAGCAGTGACAGGGACAGGGGAGGGGAAAAACTGTTTTTT
TRBV5-6,TRBJ1-5,-,-,CASSFGGYGQPQHF,TGTGCCAGCAGCTTCGGGGGGTACGGTCAGCCCCAGCATTTT
TRBV2,TRBJ2-5,-,-,CASKYEFMQETQYF,TGTGCCAGCAAGTATGAGTTTATGCAAGAGACCCAGTACTTC
TRBV10-3,TRBJ2-7,-,-,CAIGQGSSYEQYF,TGTGCCATCGGCCAGGGGAGCTCCTACGAGCAGTACTTC
TRBV14,TRBJ2-7,-,TRBD2,CASSLPSGSGEQYF,TGTGCCAGCAGCCTCCCTAGCGGGAGCGGGGAGCAGTACTTC
TRBV18,TRBJ1-1,-,TRBD1,CASSPGTASFEAFF,TGTGCCAGCTCACCCGGGACAGCCAGCTTTGAAGCTTTCTTT
TRBV6-5,TRBJ1-5,once,TRBD1,CASSSGQGGNQPQHF,TGTGCCAGCAGCTCTGGACAGGGGGGAAATCAGCCCCAGCATTTT
TRBV13,TRBJ2-7,-,-,CASSLLSPYEQYF,TGTGCCAGCAGCTTACTCAGTCCTTACGAGCAGTACTTC
TRBV30,TRBJ2-5,-,TRBD1,CAWTAGQGPFQETQYF,TGTGCCTGGACCGCTGGACAGGGGCCATTCCAAGAGACCCAGTACTTC
TRBV28,TRBJ1-5,once,-,CASRYHRTEYDQPQHF,TGTGCCAGCAGATACCATAGGACAGAGTACGATCAGCCCCAGCATTTT
TRBV5-1,TRBJ2-1,-,-,CASSVPRGEQFF,TGCGCCAGCAGCGTCCCTCGGGGTGAGCAGTTCTTC
TRBV4-1,TRBJ2-1,-,-,CASSQVTPRRDYNKQFF,TGCGCCAGCAGCCAAGTAACCCCGCGGAGAGACTACAATAAGCAGTTCTTC
TRBV9,TRBJ2-3,-,TRBD2,CASSVSAGGKDTQYF,TGTGCCAGCAGCGTCTCGGCGGGAGGGAAAGATACGCAGTATTTT
TRBV6-1,TRBJ1-1,-,-,CASSDGGNTEAFF,TGTGCCAGCAGTGATGGCGGGAACACTGAAGCTTTCTTT
TRBV6-6,TRBJ1-1,-,-,CAISQRAGEGTEAFF,TGTGCCATTTCTCAAAGAGCAGGGGAAGGGACTGAAGCTTTCTTT
TRBV6-5,TRBJ1-1,-,-,CASSYIANTEAFF,TGTGCCAGCAGTTACATAGCTAACACTGAAGCTTTCTTT
TRBV7-7,TRBJ2-1,-,-,CASSLRAWGEQFF,TGTGCTAGCAGCTTAAGGGCTTGGGGCGAGCAGTTCTTC
TRBV6-5,TRBJ2-5,few,-,CASSYSFGRSETQYF,TGTGCCAGCAGTTACTCTTTTGGCAGGTCCGAGACCCAGTACTTC
TRBV27,TRBJ2-1,-,-,CASSPSTGDSYNEQFF,TGTGCCAGCAGTCCGAGTACAGGAGACTCCTACAATGAGCAGTTCTTC
TRBV27,TRBJ2-4,-,-,CASSLLGRLNIQYF,TGTGCCAGCAGTTTATTGGGGAGGTTAAACATTCAGTACTTC
TRBV11-2,TRBJ2-7,-,-,CASSLVRGMSREQYF,TGTGCCAGCAGCTTAGTTCGGGGGATGTCGCGCGAGCAGTACTTC
TRBV27,TRBJ2-5,-,-,CASRTDRRETQYF,TGTGCCAGCAGAACAGACCGTAGGGAGACCCAGTACTTC
TRBV5-1,TRBJ2-7,once,TRBD2,CASSSVKGGGTYEQYF,TGCGCCAGCAGCTCCGTGAAGGGCGGGGGAACCTACGAGCAGTACTTC